The 11 T cell receptor beta chains below come from one sample, sequenced in a study of blood T cell repertoires in COVID-19. TCRdb keeps only in-frame clones here, not all; method: immunoSEQ multiplex PCR. In the table there are some 150,000 clones, 85% to 90% of which are singletons. Material for sequencing was peripheral blood. These receptors all come from a man aged 50 to 59 with active COVID-19.

The V call is TRBV7-9, the J call TRBJ1-2; 11 bases map to TRBD1. Germline-derived CDR1 and CDR2 are SEHNR and FQNEAQ (reference sequence). CDR3 length: 17 amino acids. With 5 bases clipped from V and 0 bases from J, the junction kept 8 bases outside the gene matches. Here the CDR3 reads CASSLRDRGTTNYGYTF. CDR3 nucleotide sequence: TGTGCCAGCAGCCTAAGGGACAGGGGGACGACTAACTATGGCTACACCTTC.

The chain employs TRBV5-6 and TRBJ1-6, with a tentative D call TRBD1 (5 bases). The CDR3 is 14 residues long. V lost 0 bases to trimming and J lost 9 bases, with 10 bases between them. From germline, CDR1 is SGHDT and CDR2 YYEEEE. CDR3: CASSLGGGSSPLHF. The CDR3 nucleotides are TGTGCCAGCAGCTTGGGTGGGGGGTCTTCACCCCTCCACTTT. Together with reference TRBV5-6 and TRBJ1-6, the CDR3 gives the full variable domain: DAGVTQSPTHLIKTRGQQVTLRCSPKSGHDTVSWYQQALGQGPQFIFQYYEEEERQRGNFPDRFSGHQFPNYSSELNVNALLLGDSALYLCASSLGGGSSPLHFGNGTRLTVT.

The J gene is TRBJ1-6, the V gene TRBV11-2; D remains ambiguous. CDR1 is SGHAT and CDR2 is FQNNGV in the germline V gene. The CDR3 is made up of 13 amino acids. V lost 5 bases and J 8 bases, leaving 10 bases between the germline ends. This CDR3 is CASSGHPDSPLHF. The CDR3 nucleotides read TGTGCCAGCAGCGGGCACCCCGATTCACCCCTCCACTTT.

CDR3 in DNA: TGTGCCAGCTCACTCACGAACACCGGGGAGCTGTTTTTT. It is translated as CASSLTNTGELFF. The chain recombines TRBV18 with TRBJ2-2; D gene ambiguous. The V end lost 4 bases, the J end lost 0 bases, and 3 bases lay between the germline ends. There are 13 residues in the CDR3. Germline lookup yields CDR1 KGHSH and CDR2 LQKENI.

V gene TRBV10-1 combines with J gene TRBJ2-7; D might be TRBD1 (6 bases). CDR1 is WNHNN, CDR2 SYGVQD, per germline (reference sequence). Trimming stripped 6 bases from V and 5 bases from J, with 17 bases between. The CDR3 is 14 amino acids. CDR3 region: CASRGTSQNHEQYF. CDR3 nucleotide sequence: TGCGCCAGCAGAGGGACATCCCAAAACCACGAGCAGTACTTC.

The rearrangement links TRBV18 to TRBJ1-2; 7 bases fit TRBD1. Germline CDR1 reads KGHSH; CDR2 reads LQKENI. CDR3 length: 13 residues. Trimming removed 5 bases from V and 3 bases from J; junction bases left unmatched: 3. The CDR3 protein is CASSSGQDYGYTF. CDR3 nucleotide sequence: TGTGCCAGCTCATCCGGACAGGACTATGGCTACACCTTC.

The chain combines TRBV12-3 or TRBV12-4 with TRBJ1-2; possibly TRBD1 for D (6 bases). The CDR3 sequence is 13 residues long. Between the trimmed V and J ends, which lost 6 bases and 7 bases, there was a span of 15 bases. CDR3 coding DNA: TGTGCCAGCAGATACAGGGATGTTGGTGGCTACACCTTC. Its protein product is CASRYRDVGGYTF.

A note on this clone: This same CDR3 is encoded by further DNA sequences in the sample. The chain links TRBV5-1 to TRBJ1-6, with 7 bases fitting TRBD1. The CDR3 is 15 residues long. The V segment lost 0 bases and the J segment 6 bases; nucleotides outside the gene matches: 3. The germline V gene has CDR1 SGHRS and CDR2 YFSETQ. Here the CDR3 DNA reads TGCGCCAGCAGCTTGGGACAGGGAGGTAATTCACCCCTCCACTTT. Its translation: CASSLGQGGNSPLHF.

This sequence joins TRBV15 and TRBJ1-6, with D maybe TRBD1 (6 bases). Germline assignment: CDR1 LNHNV and CDR2 YYDKDF (reference sequence). The V and J ends lost 5 bases and 6 bases respectively, with 17 bases between them. This CDR3 is 16 amino acids long. The CDR3 nucleotides are TGTGCCACCAGCGGAGGAGGGGGATCCCTTAATTCACCCCTCCACTTT. It encodes CATSGGGGSLNSPLHF.

The chain carries TRBV29-1 and TRBJ2-4; perhaps TRBD2 as D (6 bases). The germline gives CDR1 SQVTM, CDR2 ANQGSEA. The ends were cut back, 7 bases at V and 3 bases at J, with 19 bases in the middle. The CDR3 runs 15 residues. The CDR3 here is CSGRGRSWGKNIQYF. The DNA of the CDR3 is TGCAGCGGCCGGGGGAGGTCCTGGGGCAAAAACATTCAGTACTTC.

This clone has only a few counts. This rearrangement joins TRBV2 to TRBJ2-5, with 7 bases aligning to TRBD1. The CDR3 is made up of 14 amino acids. The germline V gene has CDR1 SNHLY and CDR2 FYNNEI. V lost 10 bases, J lost 4 bases, and 12 bases stayed unmatched. Here the CDR3 DNA reads TGTGCCATCCTGACAGGGAAGGTTGGAGAGACCCAGTACTTC. This sequence encodes CAILTGKVGETQYF.